This TCR beta chain is from a study of sequential checkpoint blockade in melanoma. Whole-study context: Patients were randomized 1:1 to nivolumab-then-ipilimumab or ipilimumab-then-nivolumab first-line. DNA from 91 pretreatment tumor samples underwent TCRβ immunosequencing.

Noted treatment: randomized to nivolumab then ipilimumab (arm A) or the reverse (arm B). No patient had prior DNA-damaging chemotherapy. This CDR3 is 14 amino acids long. The germline V gene has CDR1 MNHGY and CDR2 SAAAGT. Sequencing was performed with immunoSEQ multiplex PCR; in TCRdb, only in-frame clones are kept and a portion is missing. Of 35,000 to 40,000 clones in the sample, roughly 32% were seen once. This clone was counted a few times. This specimen was tumor tissue (inferred from file names), taken from a patient given nivolumab and ipilimumab in sequence. The chain has TRBV6-8 and TRBJ2-7; TRBD2 is a possible D gene (5 bases). The sequence was obtained from a human donor with melanoma. CDR3 sequence reads: CSSDGGHSSYEQYF. CDR3 DNA: TGTTCCTCCGACGGCGGGCATAGCTCCTACGAGCAGTACTTC.